The 2 T cell receptor beta chains in this list originate from one sample, sequenced in a study of cytomegalovirus exposure and HLA in healthy donors (dated by TCRdb to the late 2010s). The protocol used for the library was the immunoSEQ multiplex PCR assay. The multiplex PCR relied on a mix of 60 forward primers for TCR Vbeta segments and 13 reverse primers for TCR Jbeta segments. TCRdb mirrors the immuneACCESS table, restricted to in-frame sequences. Some clones are absent from its copies; in checked studies, under half trace to an unresolved V gene, and the reason for the others is unknown. The sample's own table lists some 130,000 clones. The ten biggest clones cover around 1.6% of the sample. The sequencing input was PBMCs. Source of these receptors: a man younger than 30 in good health and CMV-seronegative.

The V call is TRBV5-1, the J call TRBJ2-1; TRBD2 matches 9 bases. CDR3 length equals 15 residues. V shed 4 bases and J 8 bases; nucleotides not matched to a gene: 10. Germline CDR1 SGHRS, CDR2 YFSETQ. DNA of the CDR3: TGCGCCAGCAGCCCCCGTGAGTTAGCGGGGGATGAGCAGTTCTTC. It codes for CASSPRELAGDEQFF.

The J gene is TRBJ2-7, the V gene TRBV27; TRBD2 aligns across 10 bases. Germline trimming cut 4 bases from V and 5 bases from J; bases unmatched to any gene: 5. The CDR3 is 14 amino acids. Germline V gene data show CDR1 as MNHEY and CDR2 as SMNVEV (reference sequence). The chain's CDR3 is CASSSSGRDHEQYF. The CDR3 nucleotides read TGTGCCAGCAGTTCGAGCGGGAGGGATCACGAGCAGTACTTC.